This TCR beta chain was recovered during a study of cytomegalovirus exposure and HLA in healthy donors. Study information: Earlier findings included 100 million to 130 million unique TCR beta sequences obtained from 150 million to 200 million T cells.

Note on this clone: The antigen is unknown.

J lost 0 bases, V lost 1 base, and 2 bases had no gene match. The CDR3 is made up of 15 amino acids. CDR1 is MNHNS and CDR2 is SASEGT in the germline V gene. Nominal health characterized the donors when sampled, though unrecorded immune exposures were likely. Findings and limits, study-wide: Per a prior analysis, the majority of TCR beta V segments were productive roughly 90% or roughly 30% of the time. Under in vitro conditions, three CMV-associated chains were confirmed as specific for CMV antigens.

PCR employed 60 Vbeta and 13 Jbeta primers. Assay: immunoSEQ multiplex PCR; the TCRdb copy retains only in-frame clones and omits some. Here the sample spans 150,000 or so clones, approximately 80% being singletons. This sequence joins TRBV6-1 and TRBJ1-1; 7 bases agree with TRBD1. The source material was PBMCs. This receptor was identified in a woman aged 50 to 60 in good health and CMV-seropositive. The CDR3 DNA is TGTGCCAGCAGTGAAGAAGGGGGCGTGAACACTGAAGCTTTCTTT. Translating gives CASSEEGGVNTEAFF.